These 28 T cell receptor beta chains originate from one sample sequenced in a study of graft-versus-host responses after intestinal transplantation. Only in-frame clones appear in the TCRdb table, and some are missing; sequencing was by immunoSEQ multiplex PCR. Of around 110,000 clones in the sample, 90% were seen once. For these TCRs, the target antigens are not known. The sample consisted of unstimulated CD4+ T cells sorted from spleen or lymph node cells, taken before intestinal transplant. These receptors all come from a human donor who received an intestinal transplant.

The CDR3 reads CASSLNQGDEQYF. CDR3 nucleotide sequence: TGTGCCAGCAGCCTAAACCAGGGGGACGAGCAGTACTTC. The rearrangement links TRBV4-2 to TRBJ2-5, with TRBD1 matching 7 bases. The end of the DNA is better explained by TRBJ2-7, so the J call may be wrong. The germline CDR1 and CDR2 sequences are LGHNA and YNFKEQ. The CDR3 is made up of 13 amino acids.

Regarding this clone: At the DNA level, this CDR3 is encoded by other sequences in the same sample as well. This chain joins TRBV9 and TRBJ2-3, with D perhaps matching TRBD1 (6 bases). The CDR3 sequence is 14 residues long. The V gene lost 3 bases and the J gene lost 1 base, with 9 bases spanning the gap. The germline V gene has CDR1 SGDLS and CDR2 YYNGEE. The CDR3 DNA sequence: TGTGCCAGCAGCGCCCGACAGGGCACAGATACGCAGTATTTT. Protein: CASSARQGTDTQYF.

The gene calls are TRBV6-5 and TRBJ1-6, with 7 bases that match TRBD1. Germline CDR1 and CDR2: MNHEY and SVGAGI. This CDR3 is 14 amino acids long. Trimming took 6 bases from V and 7 from J; bases not matched to a gene: 6. CDR3 loop: CASSSLTGNSPLHF. CDR3 coding DNA: TGTGCCAGCAGCAGCCTGACAGGGAATTCACCCCTCCACTTT.

This clone has more than one count but fewer than ten. The chain joins TRBV2 to TRBJ1-2, with TRBD1 matching 9 bases. This CDR3 is 13 amino acids long. Germline V gene data show CDR1 as SNHLY and CDR2 as FYNNEI. The V and J ends lost 6 bases and 4 bases, in that order; junction bases with no gene match: 3. The CDR3 DNA sequence: TGTGCCAGCAGCCTACAGGGGGCCTATGGCTACACCTTC. It yields the protein CASSLQGAYGYTF.

This CDR3 reads CASSPGGVGEKLFF. The DNA of the CDR3 is TGTGCCAGCAGCCCCGGTGGAGTGGGTGAAAAACTGTTTTTT. The chain is built from TRBV7-2 and TRBJ1-4; D ambiguous. CDR1 and CDR2 (germline): SGHTA, FQGNSA. V lost 5 bases to trimming and J lost 7 bases, with 14 bases between them. This CDR3 comprises 14 residues.

The V gene is TRBV6-1, the J gene TRBJ2-1; D might be TRBD1 (5 bases). The CDR3 is made up of 13 amino acids. Germline CDR1 is MNHNS and CDR2 is SASEGT. V lost 8 bases and J lost 3, with 11 bases in between. CDR3 DNA: TGTGCCAGCGGGGCGTTGTACTACAATGAGCAGTTCTTC. Translation gives CASGALYYNEQFF.

Here the CDR3 DNA reads TGTGCCAGCAGTTCCCTTCGAAAACTCCAGACAGCAAACTATGGCTACACCTTC. This translates into CASSSLRKLQTANYGYTF. The rearrangement uses TRBV27 and TRBJ1-2; tentative D call: TRBD1 (5 bases). The CDR3 contains 18 residues. Germline V gene sequence: CDR1 MNHEY, CDR2 SMNVEV (reference sequence). Trimming left V 4 bases short and J 2 bases short, with 23 bases between.

J is TRBJ2-7 and V is TRBV6-6; 9 bases fit TRBD2. With 4 bases clipped from V and 2 bases from J, the junction kept 9 bases outside the gene matches. Per germline, CDR1 MNHNY and CDR2 SVGAGI (reference sequence). CDR3 length: 16 amino acids. The CDR3 sequence is CASSSPMTSGTYEQYF. The CDR3, as DNA: TGTGCCAGCAGTTCGCCTATGACTAGCGGAACCTACGAGCAGTACTTC.

The rearrangement uses TRBV7-9 and TRBJ2-2; D perhaps matches TRBD2 (5 bases). The V end was cut by 5 bases, the J end by 2 bases, with 12 bases between. The CDR3 has 15 residues. Germline V gene lookup returns CDR1 SEHNR and CDR2 FQNEAQ (reference sequence). The CDR3 sequence: CASSQKRSNTGELFF. The DNA of the CDR3 is TGTGCCAGCAGCCAGAAGCGGTCCAACACCGGGGAGCTGTTTTTT.

V and J are TRBV5-5 and TRBJ2-2, with TRBD2 matching over 8 bases. CDR1 is SGHKS and CDR2 is YYEKEE in the germline V gene (reference sequence). Unmatched junction bases numbered 10, after V lost 1 base and J lost 5 bases. The CDR3 has 17 amino acids. The CDR3 DNA reads as TGTGCCAGCAGCTTGTCCTCCCGGGGGGGCCTGACCGGGGAGCTGTTTTTT. This encodes CASSLSSRGGLTGELFF.

The rearrangement joins TRBV15 to TRBJ1-4; 7 bases are shared with TRBD1. V dropped 3 bases and J dropped 8; count of bases not matched to a gene: 9. This CDR3 region has 15 residues. Germline assignment: CDR1 LNHNV and CDR2 YYDKDF (reference sequence). CDR3: CATSRKTGIREKLFF. The CDR3, as DNA: TGTGCCACCAGCAGGAAGACAGGGATCCGCGAAAAACTGTTTTTT.

The sample holds a few counts of this clone. The chain is built from TRBV30 and TRBJ1-1, with a tentative D call TRBD1 (5 bases). The CDR3 is 15 residues long. The ends were cut back, 4 bases at V and 1 base at J, with 16 bases in the middle. From germline, CDR1 is GTSNPN and CDR2 SVGIG (reference sequence). CDR3 in amino acids: CAWIFSGDRNTEAFF. The CDR3 DNA reads as TGTGCCTGGATTTTCTCAGGAGACAGGAACACTGAAGCTTTCTTT. The full variable domain, rest sourced from reference TRBV30 and TRBJ1-1, is SQTIHQWPATLVQPVGSPLSLECTVEGTSNPNLYWYRQAAGRGLQLLFYSVGIGQISSEVPQNLSASRPQDRQFILSSKKLLLSDSGFYLCAWIFSGDRNTEAFFGQGTRLTVV.

The rearrangement joins TRBV6-5 to TRBJ1-1; 7 bases match TRBD1. The V and J ends lost 5 bases and 4 bases, in that order; junction bases with no gene match: 7. The length of the CDR3 is 14 residues. Germline CDR1 and CDR2: MNHEY and SVGAGI. CDR3 region: CASSPGTAGTEAFF. DNA for the CDR3: TGTGCCAGCAGTCCGGGGACAGCCGGCACTGAAGCTTTCTTT.

The chain uses TRBV7-2 and TRBJ2-7, with 8 nucleotides matching TRBD1. The CDR3 extends over 16 amino acids. After removal of 4 bases from V and 1 base from J, the junction contained 9 bases not matched to a gene. The germline V gene has CDR1 SGHTA and CDR2 FQGNSA. The CDR3 DNA sequence: TGTGCCAGCAGCTCCAACCGGGACAGGTGGTCCTACGAGCAGTACTTC. Amino acid sequence: CASSSNRDRWSYEQYF.

This chain connects TRBV5-1 to TRBJ1-1; D gene ambiguous. V gave up 0 bases and J gave up 4 bases, with 10 bases separating them. The CDR3 has 14 residues. CDR1 SGHRS and CDR2 YFSETQ come from the germline V gene. The CDR3 nucleotides read TGCGCCAGCAGCTTGGGGGCTGCGGGCACTGAAGCTTTCTTT. It yields the protein CASSLGAAGTEAFF.

The chain carries TRBV6-1 and TRBJ1-4; 8 positions match TRBD1. Germline CDR1 and CDR2: MNHNS and SASEGT. The trim removed 7 bases at V and 8 bases at J, leaving 12 bases unmatched. The CDR3 totals 15 residues. For the CDR3, the DNA is TGTGCCAGCACTACAGGGGGTCTCGCTTTCGAAAAACTGTTTTTT. This encodes CASTTGGLAFEKLFF.

This clone was detected only once. The chain is built from TRBV7-2 and TRBJ2-2; 8 bases are shared with TRBD1. Germline CDR1 reads SGHTA; CDR2 reads FQGNSA. The CDR3 length is 13 residues. Trimming removed 5 bases from V and 5 bases from J; junction bases left unmatched: 1. CDR3 region: CASSRQGTGELFF. As DNA, the CDR3 is TGTGCCAGCAGCCGACAGGGGACCGGGGAGCTGTTTTTT.

The chain couples TRBV2 to TRBJ2-3, with 11 bases matching TRBD2. The CDR3 runs to 19 residues. The V gene end was trimmed by 7 bases and the J gene end by 4 bases; junction bases not matched to a gene: 19. Per the germline V gene, CDR1 is SNHLY and CDR2 is FYNNEI. The CDR3 nucleotides read TGTGCCAGCACGGACCGGGACAGCTTAGCGGGGGGGCGGGCAGATACGCAGTATTTT. Its translation: CASTDRDSLAGGRADTQYF.

This chain joins TRBV30 and TRBJ2-2, with 7 bases aligning to TRBD1. Looked up from germline, CDR1 is GTSNPN and CDR2 is SVGIG (reference sequence). The CDR3 has 15 amino acids. V dropped 0 bases and J dropped 6; count of bases not matched to a gene: 7. This CDR3 is CAWSVRKGAPGELFF. CDR3 nucleotide sequence: TGTGCCTGGAGTGTACGAAAGGGGGCGCCCGGGGAGCTGTTTTTT.

This chain uses TRBV15 with TRBJ1-5; possibly TRBD1 for D (6 bases). V lost 3 bases, J lost 4 bases, and 22 bases lay in between. The CDR3 contains 18 residues. Germline assignment: CDR1 LNHNV and CDR2 YYDKDF (reference sequence). The CDR3 spells CATSRGDINDRRNQPQHF. DNA of the CDR3: TGTGCCACCAGCAGGGGCGATATCAACGACAGGAGAAATCAGCCCCAGCATTTT.

The chain uses TRBV9 and TRBJ2-1, with TRBD2 matching over 12 bases. V shed 1 base, J shed 2 bases, and the junction held 7 bases outside the gene matches. Germline V lookup: CDR1 SGDLS, CDR2 YYNGEE. The CDR3 has 18 residues. The CDR3: CASSVTTSGRWAYNEQFF. The CDR3 bases are TGTGCCAGCAGCGTAACTACTAGCGGGAGGTGGGCCTACAATGAGCAGTTCTTC.

V gene TRBV15 combines with J gene TRBJ2-7, with D possibly matching TRBD1 (6 bases). Germline V gene sequence: CDR1 LNHNV, CDR2 YYDKDF (reference sequence). The V end was cut by 1 base, the J end by 2 bases, with 15 bases between. CDR3 size: 16 residues. CDR3 amino acids: CATSRGGTILAYEQYF. The CDR3 DNA follows: TGTGCCACCAGCAGAGGAGGGACAATATTGGCCTACGAGCAGTACTTC.

J is TRBJ2-3 and V is TRBV2; possibly TRBD1 for D (8 bases). V shed 8 bases and J shed 3 bases, with 18 bases lying between them. Germline loops: CDR1 SNHLY, CDR2 FYNNEI. The CDR3 has 15 amino acids. In nucleotides, the CDR3 is TGTGCCAGCTCCCGCCCACAGGGGGGGACAGATACGCAGTATTTT. Its translation is CASSRPQGGTDTQYF. Full variable domain (outside the CDR3, taken from reference TRBV2 and TRBJ2-3): EPEVTQTPSHQVTQMGQEVILRCVPISNHLYFYWYRQILGQKVEFLVSFYNNEISEKSEIFDDQFSVERPDGSNFTLKIRSTKLEDSAMYFCASSRPQGGTDTQYFGPGTRLTVL.

The chain joins TRBV9 to TRBJ2-3; D possibly corresponds to TRBD1 (5 bases). Trimming cost V 0 bases and J 3 bases, with 11 bases left between them. CDR3 length equals 15 residues. Germline assignment: CDR1 SGDLS and CDR2 YYNGEE. The CDR3 DNA reads as TGTGCCAGCAGCGTAGCTTCAGGGAAAACAGATACGCAGTATTTT. This sequence encodes CASSVASGKTDTQYF.

CDR3 sequence (DNA): TGCGCCAGCAGCTGGGGGACTAGCGGGAGTCCACAAGAGACCCAGTACTTC. Translating gives CASSWGTSGSPQETQYF. The chain carries TRBV5-1 and TRBJ2-5, with 14 nucleotides matching TRBD2. With V trimmed by 3 bases and J by 2 bases, 6 bases remained unmatched. The CDR3 has 17 residues. Germline V gives CDR1 SGHRS, CDR2 YFSETQ.

V is TRBV7-9 and J is TRBJ1-3; no firm D call. Germline V gives CDR1 SEHNR, CDR2 FQNEAQ (reference sequence). The CDR3 is made up of 12 amino acids. Between the trimmed V and J ends, which lost 7 bases and 4 bases, there was a span of 8 bases. CDR3 nucleotides: TGTGCCAGCACCCCGTTGGGAAACACCATATATTTT. Amino acids: CASTPLGNTIYF.

V is TRBV28 and J is TRBJ1-5, with 7 bases lining up with TRBD1. Trimming cost V 1 base and J 6 bases; bases outside gene matches: 12. CDR3 length: 17 residues. Germline CDR1 reads MDHEN; CDR2 reads SYDVKM. CDR3 sequence: CASSLYGTAEGSQPQHF. The DNA for the CDR3 is TGTGCCAGCAGTTTATACGGGACAGCAGAAGGGAGTCAGCCCCAGCATTTT.

V gene TRBV5-6 combines with J gene TRBJ1-4; TRBD1 aligns across 7 bases. With V trimmed by 1 base and J by 7 bases, 7 bases remained unmatched. The CDR3 runs to 15 residues. Germline assignment: CDR1 SGHDT and CDR2 YYEEEE. The chain's CDR3 is CASSLYEGAGEKLFF. CDR3 coding DNA: TGTGCCAGCAGCTTGTATGAGGGGGCGGGTGAAAAACTGTTTTTT. Complete variable domain (other parts from reference TRBV5-6 and TRBJ1-4): DAGVTQSPTHLIKTRGQQVTLRCSPKSGHDTVSWYQQALGQGPQFIFQYYEEEERQRGNFPDRFSGHQFPNYSSELNVNALLLGDSALYLCASSLYEGAGEKLFFGSGTQLSVL.